The present TCR beta chain was sequenced within a study of shared clonotypes between healthy human individuals. The CDR3 has 13 residues. The germline CDR1 and CDR2 sequences are SGHAT and FQNNGV. Trimming at V came to 6 bases and at J to 6 bases, leaving 4 bases not matched to a gene. Study-wide points: Across four donors, naive CD4 shared 4.5% to 6%, naive CD8 3% to 3.5%, memory CD4 roughly 2.1%, memory CD8 around 0.36%.

Repertoires were generated with immunoSEQ multiplex PCR, while TCRdb's copy carries only in-frame clones and drops some. The sample contains hundreds of thousands of clones, 60% to 75% of which appear only once. Regarding this clone: Its antigen is undetermined.

This clonotype was sampled from a woman aged 25 to 39 in good health. Sequencing was done on a sample of memory CD4+ T cells sorted from blood. Subset described: CD45RA-negative fraction. V usage is TRBV11-2 and J usage is TRBJ2-2; 7 bases match TRBD2. For the CDR3, the DNA is TGTGCCAGCAGGGCGAGCGGGGCCGGGGAGCTGTTTTTT. This gives the protein CASRASGAGELFF.